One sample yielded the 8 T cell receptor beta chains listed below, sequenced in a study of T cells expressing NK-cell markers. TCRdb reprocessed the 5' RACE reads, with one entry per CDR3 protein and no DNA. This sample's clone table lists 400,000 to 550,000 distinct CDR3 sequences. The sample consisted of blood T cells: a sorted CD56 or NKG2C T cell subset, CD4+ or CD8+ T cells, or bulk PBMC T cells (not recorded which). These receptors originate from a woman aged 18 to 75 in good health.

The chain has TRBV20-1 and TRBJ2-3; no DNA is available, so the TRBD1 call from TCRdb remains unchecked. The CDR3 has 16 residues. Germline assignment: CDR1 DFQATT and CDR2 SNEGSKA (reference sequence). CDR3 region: CSAPLVGAGGTDTQYF.

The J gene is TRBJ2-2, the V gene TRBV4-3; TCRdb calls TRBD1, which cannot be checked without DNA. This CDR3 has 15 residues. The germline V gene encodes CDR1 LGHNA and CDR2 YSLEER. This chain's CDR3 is CASSQMTAGPGELFF.

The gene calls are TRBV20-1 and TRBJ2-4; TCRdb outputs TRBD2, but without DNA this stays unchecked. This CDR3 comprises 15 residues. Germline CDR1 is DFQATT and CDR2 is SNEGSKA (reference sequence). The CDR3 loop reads CSARAGAVAKNIQYF.

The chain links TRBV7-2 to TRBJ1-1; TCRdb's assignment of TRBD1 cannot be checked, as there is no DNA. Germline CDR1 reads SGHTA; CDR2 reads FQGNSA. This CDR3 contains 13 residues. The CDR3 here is CASSPRRGTEAFF.

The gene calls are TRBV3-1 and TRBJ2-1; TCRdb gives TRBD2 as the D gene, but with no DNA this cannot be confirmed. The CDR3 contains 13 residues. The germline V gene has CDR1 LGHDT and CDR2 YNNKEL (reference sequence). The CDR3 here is CASSSRLDNEQFF.

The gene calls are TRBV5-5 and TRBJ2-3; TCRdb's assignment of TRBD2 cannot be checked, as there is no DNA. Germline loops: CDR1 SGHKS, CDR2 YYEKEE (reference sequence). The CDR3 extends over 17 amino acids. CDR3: CASSPPEIAGGGDTQYF. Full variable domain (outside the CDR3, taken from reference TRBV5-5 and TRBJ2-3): DAGVTQSPTHLIKTRGQQVTLRCSPISGHKSVSWYQQVLGQGPQFIFQYYEKEERGRGNFPDRFSARQFPNYSSELNVNALLLGDSALYLCASSPPEIAGGGDTQYFGPGTRLTVL.

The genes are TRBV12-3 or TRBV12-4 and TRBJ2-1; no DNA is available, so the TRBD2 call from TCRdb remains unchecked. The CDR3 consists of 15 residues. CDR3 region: CASSIWALGLDEQFF.

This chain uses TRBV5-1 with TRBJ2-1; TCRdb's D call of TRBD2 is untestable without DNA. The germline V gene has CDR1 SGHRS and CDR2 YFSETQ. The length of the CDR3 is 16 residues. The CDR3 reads CASSLEASGRLGEQFF.